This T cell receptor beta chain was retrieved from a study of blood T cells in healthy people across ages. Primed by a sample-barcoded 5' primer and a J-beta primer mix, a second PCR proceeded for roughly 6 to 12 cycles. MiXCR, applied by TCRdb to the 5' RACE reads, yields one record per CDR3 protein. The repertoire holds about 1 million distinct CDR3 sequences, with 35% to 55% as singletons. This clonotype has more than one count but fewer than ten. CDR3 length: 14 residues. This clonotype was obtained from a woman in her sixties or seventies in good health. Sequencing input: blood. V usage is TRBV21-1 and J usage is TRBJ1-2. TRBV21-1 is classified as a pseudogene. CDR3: CASSKAVRLNGYTF. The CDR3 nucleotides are TGTGCCAGCAGCAAAGCCGTCAGGTTGAATGGCTACACCTTC.